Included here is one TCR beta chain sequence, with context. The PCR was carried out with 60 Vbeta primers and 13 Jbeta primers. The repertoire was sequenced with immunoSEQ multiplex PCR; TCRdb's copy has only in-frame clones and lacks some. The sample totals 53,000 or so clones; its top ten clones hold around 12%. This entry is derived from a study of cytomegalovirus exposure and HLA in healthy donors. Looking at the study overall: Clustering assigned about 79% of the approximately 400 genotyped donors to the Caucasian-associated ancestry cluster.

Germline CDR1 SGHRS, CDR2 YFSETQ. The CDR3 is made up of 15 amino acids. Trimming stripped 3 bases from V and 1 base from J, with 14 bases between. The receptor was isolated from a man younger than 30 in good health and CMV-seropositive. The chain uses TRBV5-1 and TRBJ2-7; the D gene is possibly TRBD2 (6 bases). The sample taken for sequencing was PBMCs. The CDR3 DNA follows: TGCGCCAGCAGCTCCGGCCGGGAGCGATCCTACGAGCAGTACTTC. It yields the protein CASSSGRERSYEQYF.